What follows are 7 T cell receptor beta chains derived from one specimen sequenced in a study of a mutant IDH1 vaccine in newly diagnosed glioma (dated by TCRdb to about 2021). Their recognized antigens are unknown. This specimen's time point label, interpreted: week 11, during vaccination. Each vaccine dose was 300 ug of a 20-mer mutant IDH1 peptide in Montanide, given subcutaneously with topical imiquimod. The method was the immunoSEQ multiplex PCR assay. Held by TCRdb, this immuneACCESS table contains in-frame sequences only and omits some clones. Under half of the omission traces to an unresolved V gene where checked; the cause of the rest is unknown. The sample data list about 120,000 clones, and around 80% of these were observed just once. Of the sample, less than 7% falls within the top ten clones. Here the sequenced sample was PBMCs, taken from a glioma patient whose treatment included an IDH1 peptide vaccine. The receptors derive from a man in his forties with glioma.

There are many counts of this clone. The chain uses TRBV4-2 and TRBJ2-7, with D possibly matching TRBD2 (6 bases). Trimming removed 4 bases from V and 5 bases from J, with 12 bases in between. The CDR3 consists of 13 residues. Per the germline V gene, CDR1 is LGHNA and CDR2 is YNFKEQ. The CDR3 is CASSPGVGDEQYF. In DNA form, the CDR3 reads TGTGCCAGCAGCCCGGGGGTCGGAGACGAGCAGTACTTC.

The rearrangement uses TRBV28 and TRBJ2-2, with unresolved D. The V gene's germline CDR1 is MDHEN and CDR2 SYDVKM. The CDR3 has 14 amino acids. Trimming took 2 bases from V and 13 from J, leaving 17 bases between them. The CDR3: CASSLDGPHIGLFF. CDR3 bases: TGTGCCAGCAGTTTAGATGGGCCCCACATCGGGCTGTTTTTT.

The V gene is TRBV28, the J gene TRBJ1-4, with D unclear. The CDR3 has 14 amino acids. Trimming took 4 bases from V and 3 from J, leaving 9 bases between them. Germline assignment: CDR1 MDHEN and CDR2 SYDVKM. CDR3 sequence reads: CASSSRVANEKLFF. CDR3 nucleotides: TGTGCCAGCAGTTCTAGGGTGGCTAATGAAAAACTGTTTTTT.

This clone was seen once. The chain is built from TRBV18 and TRBJ2-7; D remains unclear. V was cut by 4 bases and J by 0 bases, with 4 bases left in between. This CDR3 contains 12 residues. The germline CDR1 and CDR2 sequences are KGHSH and LQKENI. The CDR3 loop is CASSLSSYEQYF. For the CDR3, the DNA is TGTGCCAGCTCACTGAGCTCCTACGAGCAGTACTTC.

This clone is hyperexpanded. The chain is built from TRBV12-1 and TRBJ2-7; whether TRBD2, the table's D call, matches the DNA was not checked. TRBV12-1 is shown as a pseudogene. The CDR3 loop spans 17 amino acids. CDR3: CASRLRSDGGLSYEQYF. DNA for the CDR3: TGTGCCAGCAGACTTCGCTCGGATGGAGGACTCTCCTACGAGCAGTACTTC.

This chain uses TRBV28 with TRBJ1-1, with a tentative D call TRBD1 (5 bases). Germline values: CDR1 MDHEN, CDR2 SYDVKM. This CDR3 has 13 amino acids. V was pared by 7 bases and J by 1 base, with 10 bases between. CDR3 protein: CASMGGGNTEAFF. Here the CDR3 DNA reads TGTGCCAGCATGGGGGGTGGGAACACTGAAGCTTTCTTT.

The CDR3 spells CASSRIKEKLFF. For the CDR3, the DNA is TGTGCCAGCAGCCGAATTAAGGAAAAACTGTTTTTT. The rearrangement joins TRBV28 to TRBJ1-4, with D hard to call. Germline V gives CDR1 MDHEN, CDR2 SYDVKM. V lost 6 bases and J lost 8, with 10 bases in between. The CDR3 covers 12 residues.